The 24 T cell receptor beta chains listed next were all sequenced from one sample in a study of graft-versus-host responses after intestinal transplantation. Their recognized antigens are unknown. Produced via immunoSEQ multiplex PCR; TCRdb's table is partial and in-frame only. In the table there are tens of thousands of clones, 95% of which are singletons. This specimen was unstimulated CD8+ T cells sorted from spleen or lymph node cells, taken before transplant. These TCRs come from a human donor who was the organ donor for an intestinal transplant.

This clone was picked up a small number of times. This chain links TRBV7-8 with TRBJ1-1; D unclear. The ends were cut back, 1 base at V and 4 bases at J, with 4 bases in the middle. CDR1 is SGHVS, CDR2 FQNEAQ, per germline. This CDR3 spans 12 amino acids. The CDR3 sequence: CASSLGSTEAFF. The DNA for the CDR3 is TGTGCCAGCAGCTTAGGGTCCACTGAAGCTTTCTTT.

The chain recombines TRBV28 with TRBJ2-2; 7 bases are shared with TRBD1. V lost 5 bases and J lost 3; bases outside the gene matches: 3. Germline CDR1 MDHEN, CDR2 SYDVKM. CDR3 length: 14 residues. The CDR3 nucleotides are TGTGCCAGCAGTCAGGGGGATGACACCGGGGAGCTGTTTTTT. Its protein is CASSQGDDTGELFF.

This chain connects TRBV27 to TRBJ2-7, with 8 bases lining up with TRBD2. J gave up 3 bases and V 5 bases, and 6 bases lay outside the gene matches. CDR3 length: 14 residues. The germline gives CDR1 MNHEY, CDR2 SMNVEV (reference sequence). The CDR3 loop reads CASSTLAGRYEQYF. The DNA for the CDR3 is TGTGCCAGCAGTACCCTAGCGGGCCGCTACGAGCAGTACTTC.

This clone turned up a few times. The chain carries TRBV27 and TRBJ2-5, with 9 bases that match TRBD1. The germline V gene encodes CDR1 MNHEY and CDR2 SMNVEV (reference sequence). Unmatched junction bases numbered 9, after V lost 5 bases and J lost 5 bases. This CDR3 is 15 amino acids long. For the CDR3, the DNA is TGTGCCAGCAGTCCCCCACCCGGGACAGGGGAGACCCAGTACTTC. It is translated as CASSPPPGTGETQYF.

The J gene is TRBJ2-7, the V gene TRBV27; D not certain. Trimming pared 0 bases from V and 0 bases from J, leaving 6 bases between. Per the germline V gene, CDR1 is MNHEY and CDR2 is SMNVEV (reference sequence). CDR3 length: 14 amino acids. In DNA form, the CDR3 reads TGTGCCAGCAGTTTATCCCACAGCTCCTACGAGCAGTACTTC. This codes for CASSLSHSSYEQYF.

The chain couples TRBV5-4 to TRBJ2-3, with D hard to call. V lost 9 bases and J lost 5, with 13 bases in between. In germline, CDR1 is SGHNT, CDR2 YYREEE (reference sequence). The CDR3 has 12 amino acids. This CDR3 reads CAMAETGDTQYF. In nucleotides, the CDR3 is TGTGCCATGGCGGAGACGGGAGATACGCAGTATTTT.

This clone was picked up one time. The rearrangement joins TRBV5-1 to TRBJ2-1; D is unclear. The V and J ends lost 6 bases and 2 bases respectively, with 9 bases between them. This CDR3 is 13 amino acids long. Germline loops: CDR1 SGHRS, CDR2 YFSETQ. CDR3 amino acids: CASNNRPYNEQFF. DNA for the CDR3: TGCGCCAGCAATAACAGACCCTACAATGAGCAGTTCTTC.

The J gene is TRBJ2-1, the V gene TRBV27; 11 bases map to TRBD2. The CDR3 runs to 15 residues. J lost 6 bases, V lost 5 bases, and 6 bases had no gene match. Germline CDR1 is MNHEY and CDR2 is SMNVEV (reference sequence). This CDR3 is CASSLIAGGPNEQFF. Written as DNA, the CDR3 is TGTGCCAGCAGTCTCATAGCGGGGGGGCCCAATGAGCAGTTCTTC.

This chain joins TRBV29-1 and TRBJ2-3, with D hard to call. This CDR3 comprises 12 residues. V gave up 4 bases and J gave up 2 bases, with 7 bases separating them. The V gene's germline CDR1 is SQVTM and CDR2 ANQGSEA. The CDR3 DNA is TGCAGCGTTGTTTGGGACACAGATACGCAGTATTTT. This sequence encodes CSVVWDTDTQYF.

The chain combines TRBV9 with TRBJ2-7; D is possibly TRBD1 (5 bases). The CDR3 is made up of 12 amino acids. V lost 1 base to trimming and J lost 6 bases, with 8 bases between them. CDR1 is SGDLS and CDR2 is YYNGEE in the germline V gene. CDR3 nucleotides: TGTGCCAGCAGCGTACAGGGTGGCGAGCAGTACTTC. Protein: CASSVQGGEQYF.

CDR3 region: CASSQDRGYSNQPQHF. The CDR3 region has the DNA TGCGCCAGCAGCCAGGACAGGGGATATAGCAATCAGCCCCAGCATTTT. This sequence joins TRBV4-3 and TRBJ1-5, with 9 bases identical to TRBD1. Germline V CDR1 and CDR2: LGHNA, YSLEER. The V segment lost 3 bases and the J segment 0 bases; nucleotides outside the gene matches: 3. The CDR3 has 16 residues.

The chain is built from TRBV7-3 and TRBJ1-3; D gene ambiguous. Germline V lookup: CDR1 SGHTA, CDR2 FQGTGA. The CDR3 has 16 amino acids. The V end lost 5 bases, the J end lost 4 bases, and 18 bases lay between the germline ends. In nucleotides, the CDR3 is TGTGCCAGCAGCCCAACCGGACCCTTGGAAGGAAACACCATATATTTT. It specifies CASSPTGPLEGNTIYF.

The V call is TRBV5-1, the J call TRBJ1-1; tentatively, D is TRBD1 (5 bases). From germline, CDR1 is SGHRS and CDR2 YFSETQ. The CDR3 contains 12 residues. Deletions cut 3 bases from V and 6 bases from J, with 9 bases between. The DNA for the CDR3 is TGCGCCAGCAGCTGGCTGGGGGCTGAAGCTTTCTTT. Residues: CASSWLGAEAFF.

The gene calls are TRBV27 and TRBJ2-1; 7 bases align to TRBD1. Germline V gene data show CDR1 as MNHEY and CDR2 as SMNVEV (reference sequence). There are 14 residues in the CDR3. V shed 3 bases and J 4 bases; nucleotides not matched to a gene: 3. The CDR3 here is CASSFQGDYNEQFF. The CDR3 DNA reads TGTGCCAGCAGTTTCCAGGGGGATTACAATGAGCAGTTCTTC.

The V and J genes are TRBV27 and TRBJ2-7; 11 bases agree with TRBD2. This CDR3 spans 14 amino acids. V shed 5 bases and J 2 bases; nucleotides not matched to a gene: 2. Germline loops: CDR1 MNHEY, CDR2 SMNVEV (reference sequence). The CDR3 here is CASSPGLAAYEQYF. The CDR3 DNA follows: TGTGCCAGCAGTCCGGGACTAGCGGCCTACGAGCAGTACTTC.

The chain carries TRBV20-1 and TRBJ2-7, with D hard to call. The CDR3 runs to 11 residues. The germline V and J ends were trimmed by 2 bases and 4 bases, with 6 bases remaining between them. CDR1 and CDR2 (germline): DFQATT, SNEGSKA (reference sequence). DNA for the CDR3: TGCAGTGCTAGAATCCATTACGAGCAGTACTTC. This codes for CSARIHYEQYF.

This rearrangement joins TRBV10-3 to TRBJ1-2; D perhaps matches TRBD1 (5 bases). CDR1 and CDR2 (germline): ENHRY, SYGVKD. This CDR3 contains 14 residues. V lost 5 bases and J 5 bases, leaving 15 bases between the germline ends. CDR3 loop: CAISPPGGFYGYTF. In nucleotides, the CDR3 is TGTGCCATCAGTCCACCGGGGGGTTTTTATGGCTACACCTTC.

The V and J genes are TRBV18 and TRBJ1-1; D gene unclear. Germline V lookup: CDR1 KGHSH, CDR2 LQKENI. Deletions cut 4 bases from V and 5 bases from J, with 8 bases between. The CDR3 covers 12 residues. The CDR3 bases are TGTGCCAGCTCACGGGGAGGGACTGAAGCTTTCTTT. It translates to CASSRGGTEAFF.

The chain links TRBV5-4 to TRBJ2-2, with a weak D call TRBD1 (6 bases). The V gene lost 5 bases and the J gene lost 0 bases, with 11 bases spanning the gap. This CDR3 is 15 amino acids long. The germline CDR1 and CDR2 sequences are SGHNT and YYREEE (reference sequence). The CDR3 is CASRPDSTNTGELFF. CDR3 bases: TGTGCCAGCAGACCGGACAGCACGAACACCGGGGAGCTGTTTTTT.

As to this clone: Other nucleotide sequences from this sample produce the same CDR3. The chain combines TRBV14 with TRBJ2-1; 11 bases align to TRBD2. The V gene's germline CDR1 is SGHDN and CDR2 FVKESK. V shed 0 bases, J shed 4 bases, and the junction held 5 bases outside the gene matches. The CDR3 spans 17 residues. The CDR3 nucleotides are TGTGCCAGCAGCCAAGATTCCCTAGCGGGGGGATACAATGAGCAGTTCTTC. Its translation is CASSQDSLAGGYNEQFF.

The gene calls are TRBV11-3 and TRBJ2-5; the D call may be TRBD1 or TRBD2 (6 bases each). V dropped 4 bases and J dropped 3 bases, with 12 bases sitting between them. The CDR3 spans 14 residues. Germline lookup yields CDR1 SGHNT and CDR2 YENEEA. Here the CDR3 DNA reads TGTGCCAGCAGCTCTAGGGGGGTGGAAGAGACCCAGTACTTC. Residues: CASSSRGVEETQYF.

The chain joins TRBV4-1 to TRBJ2-3; a possible D gene is TRBD1 (6 bases). This CDR3 has 15 residues. From germline, CDR1 is MGHRA and CDR2 YSYEKL. Between the trimmed V and J ends, which lost 2 bases and 0 bases, there was a span of 9 bases. CDR3: CASSQIGQSTDTQYF. Written as DNA, the CDR3 is TGCGCCAGCAGCCAAATAGGACAGAGCACAGATACGCAGTATTTT.

V and J are TRBV7-8 and TRBJ2-7; tentatively, D is TRBD1 (5 bases). Germline CDR1 SGHVS, CDR2 FQNEAQ. The CDR3 extends over 13 amino acids. Trimming pared 5 bases from V and 7 bases from J, leaving 15 bases between. Here the CDR3 DNA reads TGTGCCAGCAGCCCCCACCAGGGTCGGGAGCAGTACTTC. Translation: CASSPHQGREQYF.

The chain joins TRBV11-2 to TRBJ2-2, with 9 bases matching TRBD1. CDR3 length: 15 residues. Germline CDR1 SGHAT, CDR2 FQNNGV. J was trimmed by 6 bases and V by 5 bases; bases with no gene match: 7. CDR3 coding DNA: TGTGCCAGCAGCCCCCCCTGGACAGGGGCCGGGGAGCTGTTTTTT. This encodes CASSPPWTGAGELFF.